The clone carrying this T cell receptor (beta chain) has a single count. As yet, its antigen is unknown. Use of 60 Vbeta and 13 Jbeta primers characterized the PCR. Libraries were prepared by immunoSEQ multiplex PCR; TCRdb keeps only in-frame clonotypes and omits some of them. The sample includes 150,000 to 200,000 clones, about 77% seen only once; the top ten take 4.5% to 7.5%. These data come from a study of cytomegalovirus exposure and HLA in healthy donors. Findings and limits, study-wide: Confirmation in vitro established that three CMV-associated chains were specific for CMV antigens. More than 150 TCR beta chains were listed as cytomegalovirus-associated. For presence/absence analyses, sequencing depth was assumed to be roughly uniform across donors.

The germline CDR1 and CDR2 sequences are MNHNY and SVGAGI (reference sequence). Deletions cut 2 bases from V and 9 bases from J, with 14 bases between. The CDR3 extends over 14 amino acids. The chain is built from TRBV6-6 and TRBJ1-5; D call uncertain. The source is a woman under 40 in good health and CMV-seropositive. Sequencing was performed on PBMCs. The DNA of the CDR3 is TGTGCCAGCAGTTACCTTGAGGGTCTGGGGCCCCAGCATTTT. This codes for CASSYLEGLGPQHF.